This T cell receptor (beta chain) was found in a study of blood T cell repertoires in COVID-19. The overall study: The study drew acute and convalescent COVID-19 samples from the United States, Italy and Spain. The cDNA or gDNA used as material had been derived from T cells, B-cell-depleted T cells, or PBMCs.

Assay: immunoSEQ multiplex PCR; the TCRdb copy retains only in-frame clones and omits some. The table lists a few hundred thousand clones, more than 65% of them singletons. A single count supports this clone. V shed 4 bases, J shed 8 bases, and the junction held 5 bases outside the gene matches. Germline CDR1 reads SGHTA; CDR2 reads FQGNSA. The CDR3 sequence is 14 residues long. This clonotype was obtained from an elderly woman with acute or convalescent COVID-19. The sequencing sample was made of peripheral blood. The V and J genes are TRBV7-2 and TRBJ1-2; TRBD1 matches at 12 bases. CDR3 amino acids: CASSSGQGAYGYTF. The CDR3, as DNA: TGTGCCAGCAGCTCGGGACAGGGGGCGTACGGCTACACCTTC.